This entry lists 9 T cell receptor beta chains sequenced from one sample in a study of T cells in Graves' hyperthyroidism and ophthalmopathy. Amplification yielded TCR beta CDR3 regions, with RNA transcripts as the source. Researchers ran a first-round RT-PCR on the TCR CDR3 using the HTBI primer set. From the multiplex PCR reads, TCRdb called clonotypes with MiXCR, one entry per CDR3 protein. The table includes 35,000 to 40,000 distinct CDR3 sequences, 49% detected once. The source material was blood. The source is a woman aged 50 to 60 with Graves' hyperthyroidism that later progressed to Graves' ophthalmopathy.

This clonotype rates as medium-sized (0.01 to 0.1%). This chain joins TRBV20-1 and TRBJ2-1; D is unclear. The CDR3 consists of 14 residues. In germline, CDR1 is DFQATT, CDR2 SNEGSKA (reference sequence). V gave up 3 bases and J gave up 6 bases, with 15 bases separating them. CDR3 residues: CSARGSGRGNEQFF. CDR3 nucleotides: TGCAGTGCTAGGGGAAGTGGCCGCGGCAATGAGCAGTTCTTC.

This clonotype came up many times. CDR3 sequence (DNA): TGTGCCAGCAGCTTAGGGTTTTTAGCGGGCTCCTACGAGCAGTACTTC. This encodes CASSLGFLAGSYEQYF. The rearrangement links TRBV7-9 to TRBJ2-7; 7 positions match TRBD2. Germline trimming cut 1 base from V and 0 bases from J; bases unmatched to any gene: 6. This CDR3 contains 16 residues. Germline V gene lookup returns CDR1 SEHNR and CDR2 FQNEAQ (reference sequence).

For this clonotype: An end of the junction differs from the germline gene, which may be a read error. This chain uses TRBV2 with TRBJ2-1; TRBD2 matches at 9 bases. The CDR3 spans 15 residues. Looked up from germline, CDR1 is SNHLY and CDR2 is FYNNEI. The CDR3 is CASTPGLASNNEQFF. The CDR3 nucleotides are TGTGCCAGCACCCCGGGACTAGCCAGCAACAATGAACAGTTCTTC.

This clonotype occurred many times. CDR3 in DNA: TGTGCCAGTACCCGCCGGAGCCAGCAGGTCTTGGGTGGCTACACCTTC. It encodes CASTRRSQQVLGGYTF. The chain links TRBV19 to TRBJ1-2; D is unresolved. The V and J ends lost 7 bases and 7 bases respectively, with 25 bases between them. Germline lookup yields CDR1 LNHDA and CDR2 SQIVND (reference sequence). The CDR3 has 16 amino acids.

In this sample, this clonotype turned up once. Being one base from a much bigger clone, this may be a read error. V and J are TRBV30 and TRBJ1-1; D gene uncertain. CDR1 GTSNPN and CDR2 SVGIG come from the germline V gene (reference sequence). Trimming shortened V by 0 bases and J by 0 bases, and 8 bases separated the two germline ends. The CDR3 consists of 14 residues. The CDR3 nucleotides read TGTGCCTGGAGTGTTCGGCTGATGAACACTGAAGCTTTCTTT. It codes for CAWSVRLMNTEAFF.

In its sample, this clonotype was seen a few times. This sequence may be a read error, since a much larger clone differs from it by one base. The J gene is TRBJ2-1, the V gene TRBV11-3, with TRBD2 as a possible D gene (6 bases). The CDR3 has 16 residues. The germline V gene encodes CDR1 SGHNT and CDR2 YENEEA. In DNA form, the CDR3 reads TGTGCCGGCAGCCCGATCGGGGGAGTGGGAGCCAATGAGCAGTTCTTC. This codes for CAGSPIGGVGANEQFF.

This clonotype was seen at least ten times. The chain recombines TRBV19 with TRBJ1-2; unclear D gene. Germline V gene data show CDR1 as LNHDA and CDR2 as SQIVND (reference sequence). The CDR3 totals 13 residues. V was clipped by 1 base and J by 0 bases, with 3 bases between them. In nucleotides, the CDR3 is TGTGCCAGTAGTATAGGGACTAACTATGGCTACACCTTC. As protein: CASSIGTNYGYTF.

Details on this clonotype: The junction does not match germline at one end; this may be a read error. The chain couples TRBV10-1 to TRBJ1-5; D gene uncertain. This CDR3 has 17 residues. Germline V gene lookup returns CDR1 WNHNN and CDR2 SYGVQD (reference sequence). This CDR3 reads CASSAPGQVTSNQPQRF. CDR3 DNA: TGCGCCAGCAGTGCTCCGGGCCAAGTGACTAGCAATCAGCCCCAGCGTTTT.

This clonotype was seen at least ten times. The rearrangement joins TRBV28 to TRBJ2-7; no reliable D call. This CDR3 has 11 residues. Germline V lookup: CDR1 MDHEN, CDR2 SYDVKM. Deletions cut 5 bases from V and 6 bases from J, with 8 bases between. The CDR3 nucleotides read TGTGCCAGCAGTGGAATGGGCGAGCAGTACTTC. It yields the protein CASSGMGEQYF. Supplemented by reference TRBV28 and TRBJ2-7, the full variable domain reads DVKVTQSSRYLVKRTGEKVFLECVQDMDHENMFWYRQDPGLGLRLIYFSYDVKMKEKGDIPEGYSVSREKKERFSLILESASTNQTSMYLCASSGMGEQYFGPGTRLTVT.